The sequence of this T cell receptor (beta chain) was determined in a study of early T cells in non-severe SARS-CoV-2 infection. The wider study: Chains were not paired, and sequencing was done on bulk RNA from unsorted whole blood.

Individual cDNA molecules each received unique molecular identifiers attached to them. Each CDR3 protein gets one entry after TCRdb re-called the 5' RACE reads with MiXCR. The repertoire holds tens of thousands of distinct CDR3 sequences, with 9% to 15% as singletons. V was trimmed by 3 bases and J by 4 bases, leaving 4 bases between them. The CDR3 has 12 residues. Per germline, CDR1 SGHTA and CDR2 FQGNSA. Study findings and constraints: Using VDJdb, the matching emphasized anti-spike CD8 responses while missing private and CD4 specificities.

This clonotype was seen a few times. As yet, its antigen is unknown. This sequence originates from an adult who was a healthcare worker with PCR-confirmed SARS-CoV-2 infection or an uninfected control (not recorded which). The V gene is TRBV7-2, the J gene TRBJ1-3; D remains ambiguous. Source material: whole blood. In DNA, the CDR3 is TGTGCCAGCAGCTTTGCAGGAAACACCATATATTTT. The encoded protein is CASSFAGNTIYF.